Listed below are T cell receptor beta chains from one sample, sequenced in a study of OX40 agonist ivuxolimab in advanced cancers. Libraries were prepared by immunoSEQ multiplex PCR; TCRdb keeps only in-frame clonotypes and omits some of them. Of about 96,000 clones in the sample, 90% were seen once. The sample here was CD4+ or CD8+ T cells sorted from blood, taken in a trial of the OX40 agonist ivuxolimab. These TCRs come from an adult with an advanced solid tumor such as melanoma, head and neck, liver or kidney cancer. CDR3s include the opening cysteine and the closing phenylalanine or tryptophan. Each record gives: clone size, V gene, D gene, J gene, CDR3 protein, CDR3 DNA. D genes are given only for firm matches. Only some rows state a clone size, as once, few, many or a class for expanded clones.

size: .
V: TRBV5-6
D: .
J: TRBJ2-7
CDR3: CASSHLGGGAGFDEQYF
DNA: TGTGCCAGCAGCCACCTAGGGGGGGGAGCGGGTTTCGACGAGCAGTACTTC

size: .
V: TRBV7-3
D: TRBD2
J: TRBJ2-1
CDR3: CASSLIREGEQFF
DNA: TGTGCCAGCAGCTTAATAAGGGAGGGTGAGCAGTTCTTC

size: .
V: TRBV7-2
D: .
J: TRBJ2-3
CDR3: CASSFPGPRIKQYF
DNA: TGTGCCAGCAGCTTCCCTGGACCCCGCATCAAGCAGTATTTT

size: .
V: TRBV19
D: .
J: TRBJ2-1
CDR3: CASSIKRTNEQFF
DNA: TGTGCCAGTAGTATTAAGCGTACCAATGAGCAGTTCTTC

size: .
V: TRBV6-5
D: .
J: TRBJ2-2
CDR3: CASSSILIGELFF
DNA: TGTGCCAGCAGTTCAATTTTGATCGGGGAGCTGTTTTTT

size: .
V: TRBV30
D: .
J: TRBJ2-3
CDR3: CAWSPYKIRTDTQYF
DNA: TGTGCCTGGAGTCCCTACAAAATTAGGACAGATACGCAGTATTTT

size: .
V: TRBV4-3
D: .
J: TRBJ2-3
CDR3: CASSQSLDTDTQYF
DNA: TGCGCCAGCAGCCAGAGCCTAGATACAGATACGCAGTATTTT

size: .
V: TRBV28
D: .
J: TRBJ2-7
CDR3: CASSLLGHIYEQYF
DNA: TGTGCCAGCAGTTTATTGGGACACATCTACGAGCAGTACTTC

size: once
V: TRBV5-6
D: TRBD2
J: TRBJ2-7
CDR3: CASSPPSGYEQYF
DNA: TGTGCCAGCAGCCCTCCTAGCGGCTACGAGCAGTACTTC

size: .
V: TRBV11-3
D: .
J: TRBJ2-7
CDR3: CAIPRGYEQYF
DNA: TGTGCAATCCCTAGGGGGTACGAGCAGTACTTC

size: .
V: TRBV6-1
D: TRBD2
J: TRBJ2-3
CDR3: CASSAGLASDTQYF
DNA: TGTGCCAGCAGTGCGGGACTAGCGTCGGATACGCAGTATTTT

size: .
V: TRBV7-2
D: TRBD2
J: TRBJ2-5
CDR3: CASSLLSGGETQYF
DNA: TGTGCCAGCAGCTTACTATCGGGAGGAGAGACCCAGTACTTC

size: once
V: TRBV5-4
D: .
J: TRBJ2-7
CDR3: CASSARVGSGPYEQYF
DNA: TGTGCCAGCAGCGCCCGAGTTGGTAGCGGACCCTACGAGCAGTACTTC

size: .
V: TRBV7-6
D: TRBD1
J: TRBJ2-5
CDR3: CASSLVDRGETQYF
DNA: TGTGCCAGCAGCTTAGTTGACAGGGGGGAGACCCAGTACTTC

size: .
V: TRBV10-3
D: TRBD2
J: TRBJ2-7
CDR3: CAIDSRGLGYEQYF
DNA: TGTGCCATCGACTCACGGGGACTAGGCTACGAGCAGTACTTC

size: few
V: TRBV7-8
D: .
J: TRBJ1-5
CDR3: CASSLDTYQPQHF
DNA: TGTGCCAGCAGCTTAGACACCTATCAGCCCCAGCATTTT

size: .
V: TRBV7-2
D: TRBD1
J: TRBJ1-6
CDR3: CASRGQSTLNSPLHF
DNA: TGTGCCAGCAGGGGACAGAGTACTCTAAATTCACCCCTCCACTTT

size: .
V: TRBV7-2
D: TRBD1
J: TRBJ2-3
CDR3: CASSLVGTGLTDTQYF
DNA: TGTGCCAGCAGCTTAGTGGGGACAGGGCTCACAGATACGCAGTATTTT

size: .
V: TRBV11-2
D: TRBD2
J: TRBJ2-7
CDR3: CASSFSGGDYEQYF
DNA: TGTGCCAGCAGCTTTAGCGGGGGAGACTACGAGCAGTACTTC

size: .
V: TRBV7-9
D: .
J: TRBJ2-7
CDR3: CASSRIGEIHEQYF
DNA: TGTGCCAGCAGCAGGATCGGGGAGATCCACGAGCAGTACTTC

size: .
V: TRBV7-8
D: .
J: TRBJ2-7
CDR3: CASSSRFTYEQYF
DNA: TGTGCCAGCAGCAGCAGGTTTACCTACGAGCAGTACTTC

size: .
V: TRBV6-1
D: .
J: TRBJ1-4
CDR3: CASSNRATNEKLFF
DNA: TGTGCCAGCAGTAACAGAGCAACTAATGAAAAACTGTTTTTT

size: .
V: TRBV7-6
D: .
J: TRBJ2-5
CDR3: CASSREAVGAGETQYF
DNA: TGTGCCAGCAGTAGAGAGGCTGTGGGGGCTGGGGAGACCCAGTACTTC

size: .
V: TRBV4-3
D: .
J: TRBJ2-3
CDR3: CASSRRSGPTDTQYF
DNA: TGCGCCAGCAGCCGGAGAAGCGGTCCCACAGATACGCAGTATTTT

size: .
V: TRBV2
D: .
J: TRBJ2-1
CDR3: CASSEARGVKQFF
DNA: TGTGCCAGCAGTGAAGCGAGAGGGGTCAAGCAGTTCTTC

size: .
V: TRBV7-2
D: .
J: TRBJ2-3
CDR3: CASSLGGSRTDTQYF
DNA: TGTGCCAGCAGCTTAGGAGGGAGTCGCACAGATACGCAGTATTTT

size: .
V: TRBV7-3
D: .
J: TRBJ2-1
CDR3: CASSLTGLPYNEQFF
DNA: TGTGCCAGCAGCTTAACAGGCCTCCCTTACAATGAGCAGTTCTTC

size: few
V: TRBV11-2
D: .
J: TRBJ1-1
CDR3: CASSLSGTQGAFF
DNA: TGTGCCAGCAGCTTATCGGGAACCCAAGGCGCTTTCTTT

size: once
V: TRBV27
D: .
J: TRBJ2-3
CDR3: CASSLRHQRTDTQYF
DNA: TGTGCCAGCAGTTTAAGGCATCAGCGCACAGATACGCAGTATTTT

size: .
V: TRBV27
D: TRBD2
J: TRBJ2-3
CDR3: CASSLQRGVTDTQYF
DNA: TGTGCCAGCAGTTTACAGCGGGGGGTCACAGATACGCAGTATTTT

size: .
V: TRBV12-5
D: TRBD1
J: TRBJ1-1
CDR3: CASGPGGPTEAFF
DNA: TGTGCTAGTGGTCCAGGGGGGCCCACTGAAGCTTTCTTT

size: once
V: TRBV7-3
D: TRBD1
J: TRBJ2-7
CDR3: CASTIRQGGNYEQYF
DNA: TGTGCCAGCACAATCCGACAGGGGGGAAACTACGAGCAGTACTTC

size: .
V: TRBV9
D: TRBD2
J: TRBJ2-7
CDR3: CASSLTSGHSEQYF
DNA: TGTGCCAGCAGCCTGACTAGCGGGCATTCCGAGCAGTACTTC

size: .
V: TRBV25-1
D: .
J: TRBJ1-2
CDR3: CASSEFLVNYGYTF
DNA: TGTGCCAGCAGTGAATTTCTGGTTAACTATGGCTACACCTTC

size: .
V: TRBV25-1
D: .
J: TRBJ1-1
CDR3: CASSETGGTEAFF
DNA: TGTGCCAGCAGTGAGACGGGAGGGACTGAAGCTTTCTTT

size: .
V: TRBV2
D: .
J: TRBJ2-5
CDR3: CASSEAYTGKETQYF
DNA: TGTGCCAGCAGTGAAGCTTACACAGGGAAAGAGACCCAGTACTTC

size: .
V: TRBV28
D: .
J: TRBJ2-4
CDR3: CASSFPWGRGNIQYF
DNA: TGTGCCAGCAGTTTCCCGTGGGGTAGGGGAAACATTCAGTACTTC

size: .
V: TRBV7-9
D: .
J: TRBJ1-2
CDR3: CASSPDGPGYTF
DNA: TGTGCCAGCAGCCCCGATGGGCCGGGCTACACCTTC

size: .
V: TRBV9
D: TRBD1
J: TRBJ2-7
CDR3: CASSTGTERYEQYF
DNA: TGTGCCAGCAGCACCGGGACAGAGCGGTACGAGCAGTACTTC

size: .
V: TRBV5-6
D: .
J: TRBJ2-3
CDR3: CASSLVLDTTDTQYF
DNA: TGTGCCAGCAGCTTGGTTTTGGACACGACAGATACGCAGTATTTT

size: .
V: TRBV25-1
D: TRBD1
J: TRBJ1-1
CDR3: CASSDSGQPYTEAFF
DNA: TGTGCCAGCAGTGACTCGGGACAGCCATACACTGAAGCTTTCTTT

size: .
V: TRBV7-2
D: TRBD2
J: TRBJ2-3
CDR3: CASSFGLAGGPRRYAVF
DNA: TGTGCCAGCAGCTTCGGACTAGCGGGAGGGCCCCGCAGATACGCAGTATTT

size: .
V: TRBV7-2
D: TRBD2
J: TRBJ2-3
CDR3: CASRGRDLTDTQYF
DNA: TGTGCCAGCAGGGGGAGGGACCTCACAGATACGCAGTATTTT

size: .
V: TRBV7-9
D: .
J: TRBJ2-3
CDR3: CASSLAGVGDTQYF
DNA: TGTGCCAGCAGCTTAGCGGGAGTGGGAGATACGCAGTATTTT

size: .
V: TRBV11-3
D: .
J: TRBJ1-1
CDR3: CASSPEIREEAFF
DNA: TGTGCCAGCAGCCCTGAAATCCGGGAAGAAGCTTTCTTT

size: .
V: TRBV9
D: TRBD2
J: TRBJ2-3
CDR3: CASSVGLAGGEDTQYF
DNA: TGTGCCAGCAGCGTAGGACTAGCGGGAGGGGAAGATACGCAGTATTTT

size: .
V: TRBV2
D: .
J: TRBJ2-7
CDR3: CAIGDRRDEQYF
DNA: TGTGCCATCGGCGACAGGCGCGACGAGCAGTACTTC

size: .
V: TRBV11-3
D: TRBD1
J: TRBJ2-7
CDR3: CASSPPDRTSYEQYF
DNA: TGTGCCAGCAGCCCCCCGGACAGGACCTCCTACGAGCAGTACTTC

size: .
V: TRBV5-1
D: .
J: TRBJ2-6
CDR3: CASSLEGAGANVLTF
DNA: TGCGCCAGCAGCTTGGAAGGGGCTGGGGCCAACGTCCTGACTTTC

size: .
V: TRBV2
D: .
J: TRBJ2-7
CDR3: CASYLGFSYEQYF
DNA: TGTGCCAGCTATCTGGGATTTTCCTACGAGCAGTACTTC